This T cell receptor (beta chain) was retrieved from a study of circulating CD8 cells and anti-PD-1 response in melanoma. Study summary: Nivolumab was given intravenously at 3 mg/kg every 2 weeks.

TCR libraries were prepared from about 16 ng of total RNA with the QIAseq Immune Repertoire TCR panel. TCRdb re-derived calls from the reads in MiXCR, one entry per CDR3 protein. This table has 350 to 500 distinct CDR3 sequences, around 6.8% appearing once. Germline CDR1 and CDR2: MGHRA and YSYEKL. Trimming pared 1 base from V and 6 bases from J, leaving 10 bases between. The CDR3 runs to 14 residues. Sorting of live CD3+CD8+TCRalphabeta+ cells by PD-1 and/or TIGIT gave four subsets. Study observations and caveats: Published repertoire comparisons used only baseline and M1 samples.

This clonotype is termed large. Antigen specificity is unknown. Material: CD8+ T cells from PBMCs, obtained at baseline or after one month of anti-PD-1 therapy (not recorded which). The J gene is TRBJ1-5, the V gene TRBV4-1; D unresolved. This TCR came from a human donor with melanoma. The CDR3 DNA sequence: TGCGCCAGCAGCCAAGTTAGGAACTCTCAGCCCCAGCATTTT. Its protein is CASSQVRNSQPQHF.